The clone carrying this T cell receptor (beta chain) was picked up a small number of times. The CDR3 covers 16 residues. V was cut by 4 bases and J by 7 bases, with 20 bases left in between. From germline, CDR1 is SGHTA and CDR2 FQGTGA. This record belongs to a study of tumor-infiltrating lymphocytes in oesophageal squamous cell carcinoma. Each CDR3 protein gets one entry after TCRdb re-called the PCR reads with MiXCR. Of approximately 13,000 distinct CDR3 sequences listed, around half were seen once; the top ten hold 28%. The chain combines TRBV7-3 with TRBJ2-1; D is perhaps TRBD1 (7 bases). This TCR came from a female donor with esophageal squamous cell carcinoma. Sequencing was carried out using esophageal tumor tissue. The CDR3 protein is CASSSGGGGLGNEQFF. The CDR3 nucleotides are TGTGCCAGCAGCTCAGGGGGTGGGGGGCTGGGGAATGAGCAGTTCTTC.